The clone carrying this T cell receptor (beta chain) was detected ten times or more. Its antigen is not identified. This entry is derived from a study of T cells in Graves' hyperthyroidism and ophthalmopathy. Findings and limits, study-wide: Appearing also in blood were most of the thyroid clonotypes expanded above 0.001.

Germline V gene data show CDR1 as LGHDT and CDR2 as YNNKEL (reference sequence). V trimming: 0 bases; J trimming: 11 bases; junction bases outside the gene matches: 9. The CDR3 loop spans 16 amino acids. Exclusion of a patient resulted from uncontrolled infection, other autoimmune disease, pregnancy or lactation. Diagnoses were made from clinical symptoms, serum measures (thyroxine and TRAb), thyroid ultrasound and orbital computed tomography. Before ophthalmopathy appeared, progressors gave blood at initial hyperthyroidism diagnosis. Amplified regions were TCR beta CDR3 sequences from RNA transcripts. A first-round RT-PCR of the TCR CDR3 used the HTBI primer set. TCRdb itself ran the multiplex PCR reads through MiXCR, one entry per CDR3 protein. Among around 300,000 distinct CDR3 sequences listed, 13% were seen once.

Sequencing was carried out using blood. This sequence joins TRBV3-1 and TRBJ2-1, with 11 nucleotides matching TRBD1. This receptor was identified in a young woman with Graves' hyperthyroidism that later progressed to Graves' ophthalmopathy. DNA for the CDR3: TGTGCCAGCAGCCAAGACAGGACAGGGGGCGGAGAAAAGCAGTTCTTC. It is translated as CASSQDRTGGGEKQFF.